These 20 T cell receptor beta chains were sequenced from one sample in a study of regulatory T cells in long-lasting Graves disease. For TCR beta, libraries came from iRepertoire HTBI primers and Arm-PCR of CDR3 regions. TCRdb reanalysed the multiplex PCR reads using MiXCR and keeps one entry per CDR3 protein. The table has roughly 700,000 distinct CDR3 sequences, around 30% seen once. Time point described: persistent/refractory GD, antithyroid drugs over 5 years with positive TRAb. PBMCs provided the RNA from which the TCR library was made. The sequenced sample was peripheral blood mononuclear cells (PBMCs), obtained when the disease was refractory, from a patient treated with antithyroid drugs. These receptors came from a female donor with Graves disease.

J is TRBJ1-5 and V is TRBV28; D call uncertain. V gave up 11 bases and J gave up 4 bases, with 18 bases separating them. The CDR3 is made up of 14 amino acids. Germline loops: CDR1 MDHEN, CDR2 SYDVKM. This chain's CDR3 is CASGPNARNQPQHF. The CDR3 nucleotides read TGTGCCTCCGGTCCAAACGCCCGGAATCAGCCCCAGCATTTT.

This rearrangement joins TRBV10-2 to TRBJ1-2; 7 bases fit TRBD1. Looked up from germline, CDR1 is WSHSY and CDR2 is SAAADI. This CDR3 has 14 residues. Trimming took 2 bases from V and 5 from J; bases not matched to a gene: 5. The CDR3 DNA reads as TGCGCCAGCAGTGAGGACAGGGTTCGGTATGGCTACACCTTC. It specifies CASSEDRVRYGYTF.

The chain joins TRBV5-1 to TRBJ1-2, with no clear D. V dropped 4 bases and J dropped 4 bases, with 11 bases sitting between them. This CDR3 is built from 13 residues. Germline CDR1 reads SGHRS; CDR2 reads YFSETQ. In DNA, the CDR3 is TGCGCCAGCAGCCCCCGACTGTCCTATGGCTACACCTTC. It translates to CASSPRLSYGYTF.

This sequence joins TRBV4-2 and TRBJ1-1; possibly TRBD1 for D (5 bases). The length of the CDR3 is 16 residues. The germline V gene has CDR1 LGHNA and CDR2 YNFKEQ. Trimming shortened V by 1 base and J by 4 bases, and 16 bases separated the two germline ends. The CDR3 loop reads CASSQVMLGEATEAFF. DNA of the CDR3: TGTGCCAGCAGCCAAGTTATGTTAGGGGAGGCCACTGAAGCTTTCTTT.

The chain is built from TRBV11-2 and TRBJ2-7, with D possibly matching TRBD1 (7 bases). The V end was cut by 5 bases, the J end by 0 bases, with 11 bases between. There are 14 residues in the CDR3. In germline, CDR1 is SGHAT, CDR2 FQNNGV. The CDR3 bases are TGTGCCAGCAGCGGAGGGGGCAGCTCCTACGAGCAGTACTTC. It translates to CASSGGGSSYEQYF.

The chain carries TRBV28 and TRBJ2-7, with 7 bases fitting TRBD2. Germline CDR1 MDHEN, CDR2 SYDVKM. V shed 3 bases and J 0 bases; nucleotides not matched to a gene: 11. This CDR3 is 17 amino acids long. CDR3 DNA sequence: TGTGCCAGCAGTTTCCCCCAGACGCGGGGGTTCTCCTACGAGCAGTACTTC. This translates into CASSFPQTRGFSYEQYF.

About this clonotype itself: Compared with germline, one end of the junction differs, possibly owing to a read error. The rearrangement joins TRBV28 to TRBJ1-5, with D possibly TRBD1 on 5 matching bases. The CDR3 loop spans 12 amino acids. In germline, CDR1 is MDHEN, CDR2 SYDVKM. The CDR3 loop is CASSLGVQPQRF. CDR3 sequence (DNA): TGTGCCAGCAGCCTGGGGGTTCAGCCCCAGCGTTTT.

CDR3 DNA: TGTGCCAGTAGTATGAGCGTTTTGAGGACAGAGAGTTTGAACACTGAAGCTTTCTTT. Translation: CASSMSVLRTESLNTEAFF. This rearrangement joins TRBV19 to TRBJ1-1, with a tentative D call TRBD1 (6 bases). V was trimmed by 3 bases and J by 0 bases, leaving 23 bases between them. Per the germline V gene, CDR1 is LNHDA and CDR2 is SQIVND (reference sequence). The length of the CDR3 is 19 residues.

The CDR3 nucleotides are TGTGCCAGCCGTGGGGGACAGGGGGAGACTGAAGCTTTCTTT. This gives the protein CASRGGQGETEAFF. The chain carries TRBV6-1 and TRBJ1-1, with 11 bases lining up with TRBD1. The CDR3 sequence is 14 residues long. Per the germline V gene, CDR1 is MNHNS and CDR2 is SASEGT. After removal of 8 bases from V and 5 bases from J, the junction contained 7 bases not matched to a gene.

This clonotype was picked up a small number of times. The chain couples TRBV19 to TRBJ2-2; 8 nucleotides match TRBD1. CDR3 length: 17 amino acids. Germline loops: CDR1 LNHDA, CDR2 SQIVND (reference sequence). The ends lost 2 bases at V and 3 bases at J; junction bases unmatched: 8. The CDR3 nucleotides are TGTGCCAGTAGTATACGGGTCAGGGGGCATCACACCGGGGAGCTGTTTTTT. This gives the protein CASSIRVRGHHTGELFF.

V usage is TRBV6-2 or TRBV6-3 and J usage is TRBJ2-1, with D possibly being TRBD2 (6 bases). V was shortened by 2 bases and J by 7 bases, with 18 bases between the two germline ends. CDR1 and CDR2 (germline): MNHEY, SVGEGT. CDR3 length equals 16 residues. DNA of the CDR3: TGTGCCAGCAGTTACCCGCCCGGTGCGGGAAGGAATGAGCAGTTCTTC. It is translated as CASSYPPGAGRNEQFF.

This sequence joins TRBV6-5 and TRBJ1-3; 9 positions agree with TRBD1. This CDR3 is built from 16 residues. With 2 bases clipped from V and 2 bases from J, the junction kept 4 bases outside the gene matches. Germline V lookup: CDR1 MNHEY, CDR2 SVGAGI. In DNA, the CDR3 is TGTGCCAGCAGTTACGCGGGACAGGGAACTGGAAACACCATATATTTT. Residues: CASSYAGQGTGNTIYF.

This clonotype was seen more than once but under ten times. The chain is built from TRBV20-1 and TRBJ2-7; 11 bases agree with TRBD2. Germline V CDR1 and CDR2: DFQATT, SNEGSKA (reference sequence). The CDR3 has 13 amino acids. The junction had 4 bases not matched to a gene; V was cut back by 2 bases and J by 7 bases. The CDR3, as DNA: TGCAGTGCTAGAACTAGCGGGAGTCGAGAGCAGTACTTC. This translates into CSARTSGSREQYF.

This clonotype was seen a few times. The V and J genes are TRBV11-2 and TRBJ2-7; possibly TRBD2 for D (5 bases). This CDR3 is built from 15 residues. V lost 0 bases and J lost 0, with 9 bases in between. Germline loops: CDR1 SGHAT, CDR2 FQNNGV. CDR3: CASSLERASSYEQYF. In DNA form, the CDR3 reads TGTGCCAGCAGCTTAGAGCGGGCTAGCTCCTACGAGCAGTACTTC. Filled out from reference TRBV11-2 and TRBJ2-7, the complete variable domain reads EAGVAQSPRYKIIEKRQSVAFWCNPISGHATLYWYQQILGQGPKLLIQFQNNGVVDDSQLPKDRFSAERLKGVDSTLKIQPAKLEDSAVYLCASSLERASSYEQYFGPGTRLTVT.

CDR3 sequence reads: CASRRTAGANEQFF. The CDR3, as DNA: TGTGCCAGCAGGAGGACGGCCGGGGCCAATGAGCAGTTCTTC. The chain has TRBV6-1 and TRBJ2-1; either TRBD1 or TRBD2 may fit D (5 bases each). Trimming took 6 bases from V and 6 from J, leaving 15 bases between them. Germline lookup yields CDR1 MNHNS and CDR2 SASEGT. The CDR3 spans 14 residues.

At least ten counts were recorded for this clonotype. The V and J genes are TRBV12-3 or TRBV12-4 and TRBJ2-7; TRBD1 aligns across 11 bases. V lost 6 bases, J lost 5 bases, and 9 bases stayed unmatched. The CDR3 runs 15 residues. The CDR3 coding sequence is TGTGCCAGCAGACGGACAGGGGGCCCTTACCACGAGCAGTACTTC. As protein: CASRRTGGPYHEQYF.

This chain connects TRBV2 to TRBJ2-3; 7 nucleotides match TRBD2. J lost 6 bases, V lost 6 bases, and 6 bases had no gene match. CDR1 SNHLY and CDR2 FYNNEI come from the germline V gene. The CDR3 consists of 13 residues. The CDR3 reads CASRREPVDTQYF. CDR3 DNA sequence: TGTGCCAGCAGGCGGGAGCCCGTGGATACGCAGTATTTT.

This sequence joins TRBV7-3 and TRBJ1-1; maybe TRBD1 (5 bases). Trimming stripped 6 bases from V and 3 bases from J, with 17 bases between. The germline gives CDR1 SGHTA, CDR2 FQGTGA. The CDR3 has 15 amino acids. CDR3 DNA: TGTGCCAGCAGTACGGGGCCCATGGAGGACACTGAAGCTTTCTTT. Its protein is CASSTGPMEDTEAFF.

This clonotype turned up a few times. For the CDR3, the DNA is TGCAGTGCGCCGAGCCAGGGGACCCAGTACTTC. It codes for CSAPSQGTQYF. The rearrangement joins TRBV20-1 to TRBJ2-5, with a possible D match to TRBD1 (5 bases). Trimming left V 6 bases short and J 7 bases short, with 12 bases between. CDR3 length: 11 amino acids. CDR1 and CDR2 (germline): DFQATT, SNEGSKA (reference sequence).

The sample holds a few counts of this clonotype. The chain has TRBV20-1 and TRBJ1-1; D is unresolved. CDR1 and CDR2 (germline): DFQATT, SNEGSKA (reference sequence). V lost 1 base and J 1 base, leaving 10 bases between the germline ends. There are 14 residues in the CDR3. Here the CDR3 reads CSARGTETNTEAFF. CDR3 in DNA: TGCAGTGCTAGAGGTACAGAAACGAACACTGAAGCTTTCTTT.